These T cell receptor beta chains were read from a single sample in a study of cytomegalovirus exposure and HLA in healthy donors. TCRdb's copy holds only in-frame clones and misses some; the assay was immunoSEQ multiplex PCR. The profile covers 95,000 to 150,000 clones, with approximately 94% appearing a single time and about 1.7% taken by the ten largest. Sequencing was carried out using PBMCs. The receptors were gathered from a man younger than 35 in good health and CMV-seronegative. Both conserved end residues are part of each CDR3. The order of the fields is J gene, D gene, V gene, clone size, CDR3 protein, CDR3 DNA. D genes are given only for firm matches. Only part of the rows carry a size: once, few, many, or a class if the clone is expanded.

TRBJ2-1,TRBD2,TRBV27,once,CASLSGTYNEQFF,TGTGCCAGTCTAAGCGGGACCTACAATGAGCAGTTCTTC
TRBJ2-7,TRBD2,TRBV7-9,NA,CASSLDGRGGPEQYF,TGTGCCAGCAGCTTAGATGGGCGGGGGGGGCCCGAGCAGTACTTC
TRBJ1-2,NA,TRBV6-5,NA,CASSYSLAQYGYTF,TGTGCCAGCAGTTACTCGTTAGCGCAGTATGGCTACACCTTC
TRBJ2-7,NA,TRBV18,NA,CASSPSRDTEQYF,TGTGCCAGCTCACCATCCCGGGACACGGAGCAGTACTTC
TRBJ2-7,NA,TRBV6-5,NA,CASSYLGPNYEQYF,TGTGCCAGCAGTTACCTGGGGCCGAACTACGAGCAGTACTTC
TRBJ1-1,NA,TRBV4-1,NA,CASSLSGSTEAFF,TGCGCCAGCAGCCTTTCCGGTAGCACTGAAGCTTTCTTT
TRBJ1-2,TRBD1,TRBV7-2,NA,CASSFTSGGIRSGYTF,TGTGCCAGCAGCTTCACGTCAGGGGGGATCAGAAGTGGCTACACCTTC
TRBJ1-2,NA,TRBV6-5,NA,CASSPSNRGYGYTF,TGTGCCAGCAGTCCTTCTAACCGCGGCTATGGCTACACCTTC
TRBJ2-7,TRBD1,TRBV27,NA,CASRFGTGSYEQYF,TGTGCCAGCAGATTTGGGACAGGGAGCTACGAGCAGTACTTC
TRBJ2-7,NA,TRBV7-6,NA,CASSLVQGSYEQYF,TGTGCCAGCAGCTTGGTACAGGGAAGCTACGAGCAGTACTTC
TRBJ2-2,NA,TRBV27,NA,CASSLSAAGELFF,TGTGCCAGCAGTTTATCGGCGGCCGGGGAGCTGTTTTTT
TRBJ2-1,TRBD2,TRBV5-5,NA,CASSLPLAGGGEQFF,TGTGCCAGCAGCTTACCACTAGCGGGAGGAGGTGAGCAGTTCTTC
TRBJ2-3,TRBD2,TRBV29-1,NA,CSVPSGRTDTQYF,TGCAGCGTCCCTAGCGGGCGCACAGATACGCAGTATTTT
TRBJ2-6,TRBD1,TRBV7-3,NA,CASSFTGALLSGANVLTF,TGTGCCAGCAGCTTCACAGGGGCCCTCCTCTCTGGGGCCAACGTCCTGACTTTC
TRBJ2-6,NA,TRBV18,NA,CASSPDSLSGANVLTF,TGTGCCAGCTCACCAGACAGCCTCTCTGGGGCCAACGTCCTGACTTTC
TRBJ2-7,TRBD2,TRBV29-1,NA,CSVSSLGLAGGRPEEQYF,TGCAGCGTTTCTTCTTTGGGACTAGCGGGAGGCCGCCCCGAGGAGCAGTACTTC
TRBJ2-1,TRBD2,TRBV27,NA,CASSLTAGSFEQFF,TGTGCCAGCAGTTTAACAGCGGGGAGTTTTGAGCAGTTCTTC
TRBJ1-2,TRBD1,TRBV9,NA,CASSETGGSYGYTF,TGTGCCAGCAGCGAGACAGGGGGCTCCTATGGCTACACCTTC
TRBJ2-1,NA,TRBV27,NA,CASSLSRAEQFF,TGTGCCAGCAGTTTATCGAGAGCTGAGCAGTTCTTC
TRBJ2-3,TRBD1,TRBV6-1,NA,CASSRDRVRTDTQYF,TGTGCCAGCAGTAGGGACAGGGTCCGCACAGATACGCAGTATTTT
TRBJ2-2,TRBD2,TRBV28,NA,CASSPPGTSRDTGELFF,TGTGCCAGCAGTCCCCCAGGGACTAGCAGAGACACCGGGGAGCTGTTTTTT
TRBJ2-7,NA,TRBV6-1,NA,CASNAGVSYEQYF,TGTGCCAGCAACGCAGGGGTCTCCTACGAGCAGTACTTC
TRBJ2-1,NA,TRBV27,NA,CASSFTSNEQFF,TGTGCCAGCAGTTTCACATCAAATGAGCAGTTCTTC
TRBJ2-3,NA,TRBV14,NA,CASSRAWARTDTQYF,TGTGCCAGCAGCCGAGCATGGGCCCGCACAGATACGCAGTATTTT
TRBJ2-7,NA,TRBV7-9,NA,CASSLGAIREQYF,TGTGCCAGCAGCTTAGGGGCTATCCGCGAGCAGTACTTC
TRBJ2-1,TRBD1,TRBV7-3,once,CASSSPGQEYNEQFF,TGTGCCAGCAGCTCACCGGGACAGGAGTACAATGAGCAGTTCTTC
TRBJ1-2,NA,TRBV10-3,once,CAISEIGQLFGYTF,TGTGCCATCAGTGAGATCGGACAGTTGTTTGGCTACACCTTC